These 30 T cell receptor beta chains originate from one sample sequenced in a study of T cell repertoires in cytomegalovirus infection. TCRdb processed the reads anew with MiXCR; each CDR3 protein has one entry. Of roughly 110,000 distinct CDR3 sequences in the sample, 30% to 35% were seen once. Their antigen targets remain unknown. Here the sequenced sample was CD8+ T cells from cultured PBMCs, taken from culture after CMV antigen stimulation. The receptors shown here come from a human donor in good health (CMV status not recorded). Some clones in this sample may be carry-over from other donors' samples.

With regard to this clonotype: Germline is not matched at one junction end, which may reflect a read error. V usage is TRBV4-1 and J usage is TRBJ2-2; 7 bases line up with TRBD1. CDR3 size: 16 residues. CDR1 is MGHRA, CDR2 YSYEKL, per germline. The CDR3 nucleotides read TGTGCCAGCAGCCTCCGGACAGGCAGGGACACCGGGGAGCTGTTTTTT. This sequence encodes CASSLRTGRDTGELFF.

This clonotype was observed a few times. The chain recombines TRBV7-9 with TRBJ2-1, with D perhaps matching TRBD2 (7 bases). The length of the CDR3 is 16 residues. Trimming took 1 base from V and 4 from J, leaving 14 bases between them. Per germline, CDR1 SEHNR and CDR2 FQNEAQ (reference sequence). CDR3 protein: CASSLVRGPLYNEQFF. The CDR3 DNA follows: TGTGCCAGCAGCTTAGTGCGGGGGCCATTGTACAATGAGCAGTTCTTC.

This clonotype was seen ten or more times. V and J are TRBV6-1 and TRBJ1-2; unclear D gene. The CDR3 consists of 16 residues. From germline, CDR1 is MNHNS and CDR2 SASEGT. V was shortened by 6 bases and J by 0 bases, with 17 bases between the two germline ends. The CDR3 loop reads CASRVYGRWSNYGYTF. In DNA form, the CDR3 reads TGTGCCAGCAGAGTCTACGGCAGGTGGTCTAACTATGGCTACACCTTC.

The chain joins TRBV7-3 to TRBJ2-2; no reliable D call. Germline CDR1 reads SGHTA; CDR2 reads FQGTGA. The CDR3 covers 15 residues. The V end lost 5 bases, the J end lost 5 bases, and 15 bases lay between the germline ends. CDR3 residues: CASSPGRLRTGELFF. The CDR3, as DNA: TGTGCCAGCAGCCCCGGTCGGCTACGGACCGGGGAGCTGTTTTTT.

This clonotype has just a few counts. The rearrangement uses TRBV6-2 or TRBV6-3 and TRBJ2-3; no clear D gene. Germline V gene data show CDR1 as MNHEY and CDR2 as SVGEGT. V was shortened by 4 bases and J by 4 bases, with 9 bases between the two germline ends. CDR3 length: 13 amino acids. CDR3 DNA: TGTGCCAGCAGTTCTCGAGACGCAGATACGCAGTATTTT. Translating gives CASSSRDADTQYF.

This clonotype was detected a few times. This chain joins TRBV7-6 and TRBJ2-5; perhaps TRBD1 as D (6 bases). V lost 5 bases to trimming and J lost 3 bases, with 13 bases between them. Germline V gene data show CDR1 as SGHVS and CDR2 as FNYEAQ. This CDR3 spans 14 amino acids. The CDR3 reads CASSRYRVKETQYF. The CDR3 DNA sequence: TGTGCCAGCAGCCGGTACAGGGTTAAAGAGACCCAGTACTTC. The full variable domain, with the rest looked up from reference TRBV7-6 and TRBJ2-5, is GAGVSQSPRYKVTKRGQDVALRCDPISGHVSLYWYRQALGQGPEFLTYFNYEAQQDKSGLPNDRFSAERPEGSISTLTIQRTEQRDSAMYRCASSRYRVKETQYFGPGTRLLVL.

This clonotype came up a few times. This sequence joins TRBV2 and TRBJ1-2; D may be TRBD1 (5 bases). V was clipped by 8 bases and J by 4 bases, with 23 bases between them. CDR3 size: 16 residues. Germline CDR1 is SNHLY and CDR2 is FYNNEI. Written as DNA, the CDR3 is TGTGCCAGCCCAAAAAAAGGACAAGGAGCAGGCTATGGCTACACCTTC. Amino acid sequence: CASPKKGQGAGYGYTF.

The rearrangement links TRBV7-9 to TRBJ2-6, with 8 bases identical to TRBD1. The CDR3 contains 18 residues. J was trimmed by 0 bases and V by 1 base; bases with no gene match: 5. CDR1 SEHNR and CDR2 FQNEAQ come from the germline V gene (reference sequence). The CDR3 protein is CASSLVGQGSSGANVLTF. The CDR3 region has the DNA TGTGCCAGCAGCTTAGTTGGACAGGGTTCCTCTGGGGCCAACGTCCTGACTTTC.

The rearrangement joins TRBV2 to TRBJ1-5; D gene unclear. Trimming cost V 3 bases and J 0 bases, with 15 bases left between them. Germline CDR1 SNHLY, CDR2 FYNNEI. This CDR3 spans 17 amino acids. CDR3 in DNA: TGTGCCAGCAGTGACATCACGGGAAAATATAGCAATCAGCCCCAGCATTTT. Protein product: CASSDITGKYSNQPQHF.

This clonotype was seen many times. The chain links TRBV7-8 to TRBJ2-1, with D uncertain. CDR3 size: 14 residues. The germline V and J ends were trimmed by 1 base and 9 bases, with 13 bases remaining between them. Per the germline V gene, CDR1 is SGHVS and CDR2 is FQNEAQ. CDR3 DNA sequence: TGTGCCAGCAGCTTAGAGGGAATACTGGTTGAGCAGTTCTTC. Translated: CASSLEGILVEQFF. Variable domain in full (rest from reference TRBV7-8 and TRBJ2-1): GAGVSQSPRYKVAKRGQDVALRCDPISGHVSLFWYQQALGQGPEFLTYFQNEAQLDKSGLPSDRFFAERPEGSVSTLKIQRTQQEDSAVYLCASSLEGILVEQFFGPGTRLTVL.

This clonotype showed up just a few times. This chain joins TRBV6-2 or TRBV6-3 and TRBJ2-7; possibly TRBD1 for D (5 bases). The CDR3 is made up of 12 amino acids. CDR1 MNHEY and CDR2 SVGEGT come from the germline V gene. V gave up 10 bases and J gave up 3 bases, with 13 bases separating them. This CDR3 is CATSGHRYEQYF. CDR3 coding DNA: TGTGCCACCTCAGGACACCGCTACGAGCAGTACTTC.

This clonotype has a handful of counts. The chain joins TRBV10-3 to TRBJ1-3; no firm D call. Germline CDR1 ENHRY, CDR2 SYGVKD. Trimming pared 0 bases from V and 1 base from J, leaving 7 bases between. This CDR3 is 15 amino acids long. The CDR3 DNA follows: TGTGCCATCAGTGAGTCGACTGGGTCTGGAAACACCATATATTTT. It yields the protein CAISESTGSGNTIYF.

The CDR3 DNA reads TGTGCCAGCAGCTTATTCAGGGTCGGGGAGCAGTTCTTC. This codes for CASSLFRVGEQFF. The chain combines TRBV11-2 with TRBJ2-1; D perhaps matches TRBD1 (5 bases). Germline-derived CDR1 and CDR2 are SGHAT and FQNNGV. The V end was cut by 2 bases, the J end by 10 bases, with 12 bases between. The CDR3 is 13 amino acids.

This clonotype was detected only a few times. The gene calls are TRBV11-3 and TRBJ1-1; D ambiguous. With 0 bases removed from V and 7 bases from J, the gap between germline ends came to 6 bases. CDR3 length equals 12 residues. CDR1 is SGHNT, CDR2 YENEEA, per germline. The CDR3 reads CASSLDQNEAFF. DNA for the CDR3: TGTGCCAGCAGCTTAGATCAAAATGAAGCTTTCTTT.

This clonotype has just one count. The V gene is TRBV7-9, the J gene TRBJ2-7, with D possibly being TRBD1 (6 bases). There are 14 residues in the CDR3. CDR1 is SEHNR and CDR2 is FQNEAQ in the germline V gene (reference sequence). Trimming left V 3 bases short and J 2 bases short, with 11 bases between. CDR3 DNA sequence: TGTGCCAGCAGCTTCCAGGGGCGGCCCTACGAGCAGTACTTC. As protein: CASSFQGRPYEQYF. Variable domain in full (rest from reference TRBV7-9 and TRBJ2-7): DTGVSQNPRHKITKRGQNVTFRCDPISEHNRLYWYRQTLGQGPEFLTYFQNEAQLEKSRLLSDRFSAERPKGSFSTLEIQRTEQGDSAMYLCASSFQGRPYEQYFGPGTRLTVT.

This clonotype was detected a few times. This chain links TRBV7-9 with TRBJ1-2; unclear D gene. The CDR3 totals 15 residues. The V end lost 4 bases, the J end lost 4 bases, and 16 bases lay between the germline ends. The germline V gene encodes CDR1 SEHNR and CDR2 FQNEAQ (reference sequence). CDR3 DNA: TGTGCCAGCAGCTCCTCGCCCCGGGCCATCTATGGCTACACCTTC. It specifies CASSSSPRAIYGYTF.

This clonotype was observed a few times. CDR3 nucleotides: TGTGCCAGCAGTTACTTTTCAGACAAAAAATCCTATGGCTACACCTTC. Its protein product is CASSYFSDKKSYGYTF. V gene TRBV6-5 combines with J gene TRBJ1-2; unclear D gene. Germline V gene sequence: CDR1 MNHEY, CDR2 SVGAGI. The CDR3 runs to 16 residues. V lost 1 base and J lost 4, with 16 bases in between.

This chain joins TRBV27 and TRBJ1-1, with D tentatively TRBD1 (5 bases). Deletions cut 2 bases from V and 7 bases from J, with 11 bases between. This CDR3 is built from 13 residues. Germline CDR1 MNHEY, CDR2 SMNVEV (reference sequence). CDR3 amino acids: CASSLNRPSEAFF. The CDR3 region has the DNA TGTGCCAGCAGTTTAAACAGGCCCAGTGAAGCTTTCTTT.

The genes are TRBV12-3 or TRBV12-4 and TRBJ2-5; maybe TRBD1 (5 bases). V gave up 6 bases and J gave up 3 bases, with 17 bases separating them. The CDR3 sequence is 15 residues long. This chain's CDR3 is CASSLRGFWKETQYF. The CDR3 region has the DNA TGTGCCAGCAGCCTTAGGGGTTTCTGGAAAGAGACCCAGTACTTC.

The chain has TRBV12-3 or TRBV12-4 and TRBJ1-1; D gene uncertain. This CDR3 spans 10 amino acids. V lost 6 bases and J lost 7, with 6 bases in between. The CDR3 loop reads CASRVNEAFF. The CDR3 DNA reads TGTGCCAGCAGGGTTAATGAAGCTTTCTTT.

This rearrangement joins TRBV6-1 to TRBJ2-4; tentatively, D is TRBD1 or TRBD2 (5 bases each). Per the germline V gene, CDR1 is MNHNS and CDR2 is SASEGT. The CDR3 sequence is 15 residues long. The V and J ends lost 6 bases and 5 bases respectively, with 17 bases between them. This CDR3 is CASRTIWDGENIQYF. For the CDR3, the DNA is TGTGCCAGCAGAACCATCTGGGACGGAGAAAACATTCAGTACTTC.

This clonotype appeared a few times. This rearrangement joins TRBV19 to TRBJ2-4, with no clear D. CDR3 length: 18 residues. V lost 5 bases and J lost 0, with 20 bases in between. From germline, CDR1 is LNHDA and CDR2 SQIVND (reference sequence). Here the CDR3 reads CASSLAAQLLLAKNIQYF. DNA of the CDR3: TGTGCCAGTAGTCTCGCCGCACAGCTCCTATTAGCCAAAAACATTCAGTACTTC.

The chain employs TRBV27 and TRBJ2-7, with a tentative D call TRBD1 (6 bases). V was shortened by 5 bases and J by 6 bases, with 14 bases between the two germline ends. This CDR3 has 13 amino acids. The germline CDR1 and CDR2 sequences are MNHEY and SMNVEV (reference sequence). CDR3: CASSPGHIGEQYF. As DNA, the CDR3 is TGTGCCAGCAGTCCGGGACATATCGGCGAGCAGTACTTC.

The rearrangement joins TRBV7-6 to TRBJ2-2; 8 nucleotides line up with TRBD1. J was trimmed by 4 bases and V by 2 bases; bases with no gene match: 3. Germline V lookup: CDR1 SGHVS, CDR2 FNYEAQ. This CDR3 comprises 15 residues. As DNA, the CDR3 is TGTGCCAGCAGCTTACCGCAGGGGGCCACCGGGGAGCTGTTTTTT. Translation gives CASSLPQGATGELFF.

V usage is TRBV6-2 or TRBV6-3 and J usage is TRBJ2-3; no firm D call. Trimming removed 4 bases from V and 6 bases from J, with 11 bases in between. The germline CDR1 and CDR2 sequences are MNHEY and SVGEGT. CDR3 size: 13 residues. This CDR3 reads CASSLTEVDTQYF. The CDR3 nucleotides are TGTGCCAGCAGTTTAACAGAGGTCGATACGCAGTATTTT.

The DNA for the CDR3 is TGCGCCAGCAGCCATGATCCTGAGGGTTCCGGACAGGGCACCTACGAGCAGTACTTC. This sequence encodes CASSHDPEGSGQGTYEQYF. The chain employs TRBV5-1 and TRBJ2-7; the match to TRBD1 covers 8 bases. Germline-derived CDR1 and CDR2 are SGHRS and YFSETQ. The CDR3 loop spans 19 amino acids. Unmatched junction bases numbered 20, after V lost 4 bases and J lost 2 bases.

The chain combines TRBV13 with TRBJ2-3; 7 bases are shared with TRBD2. The ends lost 5 bases at V and 2 bases at J; junction bases unmatched: 16. The CDR3 extends over 18 amino acids. The germline CDR1 and CDR2 sequences are PRHDT and FYEKMQ (reference sequence). This chain's CDR3 is CASSDHLSAGDSTDTQYF. Here the CDR3 DNA reads TGTGCCAGCAGCGACCACCTCAGTGCGGGGGATTCCACAGATACGCAGTATTTT.

This chain uses TRBV7-9 with TRBJ1-2, with D maybe TRBD1 (5 bases). Germline CDR1 and CDR2: SEHNR and FQNEAQ (reference sequence). Trimming stripped 3 bases from V and 4 bases from J, with 12 bases between. The CDR3 spans 14 residues. The CDR3 sequence: CASSLGGDGYGYTF. The CDR3 DNA follows: TGTGCCAGCAGCTTGGGAGGGGATGGCTATGGCTACACCTTC.

J is TRBJ2-7 and V is TRBV29-1; TRBD1 matches 7 bases. Germline V gene sequence: CDR1 SQVTM, CDR2 ANQGSEA. The V gene end was trimmed by 6 bases and the J gene end by 3 bases; junction bases not matched to a gene: 8. The CDR3 sequence is 13 residues long. The CDR3 here is CSVADRVIYEQYF. CDR3 coding DNA: TGCAGCGTGGCCGACAGGGTCATCTACGAGCAGTACTTC.

The chain links TRBV6-1 to TRBJ2-3; D is possibly TRBD2 (6 bases). Trimming left V 5 bases short and J 3 bases short, with 9 bases between. The CDR3 is 13 amino acids. Germline values: CDR1 MNHNS, CDR2 SASEGT. The CDR3 loop is CASSRLDTDTQYF. The CDR3 DNA reads TGTGCCAGCAGTAGACTAGATACAGATACGCAGTATTTT.